This T cell receptor beta chain appears in the sequencing data of a study of T cell responses to AZD1222 COVID-19 vaccine. Findings and caveats of the study: Elevations in Spike-specific TCR breadth and depth followed administration of two AZD1222 doses. A reported finding is that nearly half of spike-specific TCRs target unmutated variant regions. The donors showed a predominance of white British ancestry and of females, with possible underestimation of clonal diversity.

Turning to this clone: Its cognate antigen is unknown.

Looked up from germline, CDR1 is LGHNA and CDR2 is YNFKEQ. There are 16 residues in the CDR3. V lost 0 bases to trimming and J lost 2 bases; unmatched junction nucleotides: 2. Sequenced by immunoSEQ multiplex PCR; TCRdb stores in-frame clones only, minus some. The sample lists about 84,000 clones, 70% to 90% occurring once. This specimen was peripheral blood, taken on day 0 of AZD1222 vaccination. The rearrangement joins TRBV4-2 to TRBJ2-1; 9 positions agree with TRBD2. The receptor's source is an adult in good health. The CDR3, as DNA: TGTGCCAGCAGCCAAGAGTTAGCGGGAGCCTACAATGAGCAGTTCTTC. Amino acids: CASSQELAGAYNEQFF.